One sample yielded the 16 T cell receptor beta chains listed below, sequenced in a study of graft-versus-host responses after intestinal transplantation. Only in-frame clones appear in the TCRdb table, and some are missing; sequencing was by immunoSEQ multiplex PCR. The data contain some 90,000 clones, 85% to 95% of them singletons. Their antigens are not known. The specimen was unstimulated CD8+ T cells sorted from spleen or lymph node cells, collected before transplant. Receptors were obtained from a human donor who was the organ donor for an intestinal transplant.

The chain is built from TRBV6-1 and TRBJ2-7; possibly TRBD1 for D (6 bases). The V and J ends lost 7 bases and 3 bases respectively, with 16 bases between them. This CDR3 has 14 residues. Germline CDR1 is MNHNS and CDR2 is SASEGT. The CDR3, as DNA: TGTGCCAGCAAATTTAGGGACACTTACTACGAGCAGTACTTC. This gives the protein CASKFRDTYYEQYF.

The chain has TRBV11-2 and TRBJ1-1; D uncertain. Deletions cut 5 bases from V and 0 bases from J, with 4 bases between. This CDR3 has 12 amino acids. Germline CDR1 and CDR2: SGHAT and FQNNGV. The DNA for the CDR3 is TGTGCCAGCAGCCCCATGAACACTGAAGCTTTCTTT. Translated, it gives CASSPMNTEAFF. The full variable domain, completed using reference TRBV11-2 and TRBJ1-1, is EAGVAQSPRYKIIEKRQSVAFWCNPISGHATLYWYQQILGQGPKLLIQFQNNGVVDDSQLPKDRFSAERLKGVDSTLKIQPAKLEDSAVYLCASSPMNTEAFFGQGTRLTVV.

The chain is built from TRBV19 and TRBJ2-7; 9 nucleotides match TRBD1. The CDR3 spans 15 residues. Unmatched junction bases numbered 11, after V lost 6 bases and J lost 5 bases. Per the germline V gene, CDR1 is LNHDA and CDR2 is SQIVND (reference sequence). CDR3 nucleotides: TGTGCCAGTAGCCCGGGACAGGGCTACGGCGACGAGCAGTACTTC. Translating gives CASSPGQGYGDEQYF.

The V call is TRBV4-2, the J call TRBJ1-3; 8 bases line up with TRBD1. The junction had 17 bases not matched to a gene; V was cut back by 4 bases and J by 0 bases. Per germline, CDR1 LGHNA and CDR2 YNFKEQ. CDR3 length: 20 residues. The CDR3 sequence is CASSPTLDRAVRGSGNTIYF. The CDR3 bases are TGTGCCAGCAGCCCTACTTTGGACAGGGCGGTACGAGGCTCTGGAAACACCATATATTTT.

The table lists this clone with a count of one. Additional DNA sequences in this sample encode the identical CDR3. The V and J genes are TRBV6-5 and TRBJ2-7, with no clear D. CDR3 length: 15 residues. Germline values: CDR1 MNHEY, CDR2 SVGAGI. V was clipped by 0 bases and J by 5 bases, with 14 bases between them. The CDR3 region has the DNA TGTGCCAGCAGTTACTCAGACTCGAGTCTGCACGAGCAGTACTTC. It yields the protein CASSYSDSSLHEQYF.

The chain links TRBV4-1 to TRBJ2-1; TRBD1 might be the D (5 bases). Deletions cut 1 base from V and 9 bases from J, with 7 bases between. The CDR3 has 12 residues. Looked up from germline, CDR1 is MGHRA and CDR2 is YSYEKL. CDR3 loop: CASSQGQTEQFF. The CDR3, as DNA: TGCGCCAGCAGCCAAGGACAGACTGAGCAGTTCTTC.

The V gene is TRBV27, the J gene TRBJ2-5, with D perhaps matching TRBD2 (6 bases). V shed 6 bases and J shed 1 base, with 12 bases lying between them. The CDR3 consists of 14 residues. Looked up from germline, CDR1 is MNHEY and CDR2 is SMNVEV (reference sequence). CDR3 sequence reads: CASSPTGVQETQYF. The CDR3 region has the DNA TGTGCCAGCAGCCCCACGGGGGTCCAAGAGACCCAGTACTTC.

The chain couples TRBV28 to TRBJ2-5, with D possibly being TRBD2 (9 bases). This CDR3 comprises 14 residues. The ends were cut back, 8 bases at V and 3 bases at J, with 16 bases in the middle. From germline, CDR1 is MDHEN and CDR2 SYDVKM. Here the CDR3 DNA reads TGTGCCAGCCAGGGGGCTAGCGGGAAAGAGACCCAGTACTTC. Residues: CASQGASGKETQYF.

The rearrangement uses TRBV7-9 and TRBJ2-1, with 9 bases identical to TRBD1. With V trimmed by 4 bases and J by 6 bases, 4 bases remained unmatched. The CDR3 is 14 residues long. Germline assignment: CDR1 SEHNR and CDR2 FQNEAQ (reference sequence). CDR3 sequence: CASSSGTGINEQFF. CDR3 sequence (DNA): TGTGCCAGCAGCTCCGGGACAGGGATCAATGAGCAGTTCTTC.

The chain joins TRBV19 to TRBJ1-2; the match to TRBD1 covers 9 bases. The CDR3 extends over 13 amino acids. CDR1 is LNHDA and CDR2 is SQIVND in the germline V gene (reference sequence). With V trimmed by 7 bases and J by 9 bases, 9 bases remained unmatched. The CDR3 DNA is TGTGCCAGTAACCCGGGACAGGGAAAGCGCTACACCTTC. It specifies CASNPGQGKRYTF.

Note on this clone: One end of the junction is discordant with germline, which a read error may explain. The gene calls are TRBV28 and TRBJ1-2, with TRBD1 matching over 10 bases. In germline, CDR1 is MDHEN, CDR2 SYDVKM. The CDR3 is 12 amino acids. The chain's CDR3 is CASTHRDRGSNF. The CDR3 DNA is TGTGCCAGCACCCACCGGGACAGGGGTTCCAACTTC.

CDR3 protein: CASSLAAESEAFF. CDR3 DNA sequence: TGTGCCAGCAGCTTAGCGGCGGAGAGTGAAGCTTTCTTT. This chain uses TRBV7-8 with TRBJ1-1; no clear D. V lost 0 bases and J lost 7, with 9 bases in between. The CDR3 spans 13 residues. In germline, CDR1 is SGHVS, CDR2 FQNEAQ.

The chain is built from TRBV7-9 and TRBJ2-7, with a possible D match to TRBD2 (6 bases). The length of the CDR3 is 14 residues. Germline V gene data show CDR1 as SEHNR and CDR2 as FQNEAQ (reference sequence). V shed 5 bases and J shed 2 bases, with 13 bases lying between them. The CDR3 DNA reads TGTGCCAGCAGCGCCGGGGGTAGGGCCTACGAGCAGTACTTC. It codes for CASSAGGRAYEQYF.

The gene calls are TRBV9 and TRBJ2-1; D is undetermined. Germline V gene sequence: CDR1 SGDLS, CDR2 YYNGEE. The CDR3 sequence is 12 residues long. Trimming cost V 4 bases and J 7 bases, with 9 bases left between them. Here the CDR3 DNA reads TGTGCCAGCAGCCGCTCTAGAAATGAGCAGTTCTTC. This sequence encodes CASSRSRNEQFF. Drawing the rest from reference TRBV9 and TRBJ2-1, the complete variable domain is DSGVTQTPKHLITATGQRVTLRCSPRSGDLSVYWYQQSLDQGLQFLIQYYNGEERAKGNILERFSAQQFPDLHSELNLSSLELGDSALYFCASSRSRNEQFFGPGTRLTVL.

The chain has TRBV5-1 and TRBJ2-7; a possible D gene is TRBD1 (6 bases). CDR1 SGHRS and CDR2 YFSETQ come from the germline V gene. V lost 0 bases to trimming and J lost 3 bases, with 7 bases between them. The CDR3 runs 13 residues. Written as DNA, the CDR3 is TGCGCCAGCAGCTTGGCACAGGGCTACGAGCAGTACTTC. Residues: CASSLAQGYEQYF.

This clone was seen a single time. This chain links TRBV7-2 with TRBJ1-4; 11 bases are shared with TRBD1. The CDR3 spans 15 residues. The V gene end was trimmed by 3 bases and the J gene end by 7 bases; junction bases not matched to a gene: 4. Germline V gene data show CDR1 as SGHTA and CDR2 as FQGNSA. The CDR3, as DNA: TGTGCCAGCAGCTTCGGGACAGGGGGAGGTGAAAAACTGTTTTTT. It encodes CASSFGTGGGEKLFF.